A single sample is the source of the 10 T cell receptor beta chains below, sequenced in a study of T cell responses to AZD1222 COVID-19 vaccine. The data were produced by immunoSEQ multiplex PCR, yet TCRdb's version contains in-frame clones alone and is incomplete. The sample yields 180,000 or so clones, 94% seen once. Source: peripheral blood, taken on day 0 of AZD1222 vaccination. Source of these receptors: an adult in good health.

The chain uses TRBV7-3 and TRBJ1-1; perhaps TRBD1 as D (6 bases). V was clipped by 5 bases and J by 0 bases, with 13 bases between them. Germline values: CDR1 SGHTA, CDR2 FQGTGA. The CDR3 is made up of 15 amino acids. CDR3 residues: CASSPGGGMNTEAFF. The DNA for the CDR3 is TGTGCCAGCAGCCCGGGGGGCGGGATGAACACTGAAGCTTTCTTT.

The chain combines TRBV27 with TRBJ1-1, with D maybe TRBD1 (6 bases). Germline-derived CDR1 and CDR2 are MNHEY and SMNVEV (reference sequence). V lost 3 bases and J lost 4, with 6 bases in between. CDR3 length: 12 amino acids. The CDR3 DNA reads as TGTGCCAGCAGTTTCAGGGGCACTGAAGCTTTCTTT. Translating it yields CASSFRGTEAFF.

Of note for this clone: Other nucleotide sequences in the sample specify the same CDR3. The chain recombines TRBV6-5 with TRBJ1-5; TRBD1 agrees at 7 bases. Germline V gives CDR1 MNHEY, CDR2 SVGAGI. V trimming: 5 bases; J trimming: 1 base; junction bases outside the gene matches: 5. The CDR3 covers 15 residues. CDR3 nucleotides: TGTGCCAGCAGTCGTACAGGGGCCAGCAATCAGCCCCAGCATTTT. It is translated as CASSRTGASNQPQHF.

CDR3 DNA sequence: TGTGCCAGCAGCCAAGAGGGCCATGAGCAGTTCTTC. This gives the protein CASSQEGHEQFF. This chain links TRBV3-1 (or the pseudogene TRBV3-2) with TRBJ2-1; no clear D gene. Per the germline V gene, CDR1 is LGHDT and CDR2 is YNNKEL (reference sequence). The CDR3 is 12 amino acids. V was cut by 0 bases and J by 8 bases, with 5 bases left in between.

The chain uses TRBV19 and TRBJ1-3; D gene ambiguous. The CDR3 loop spans 13 amino acids. CDR1 is LNHDA and CDR2 is SQIVND in the germline V gene (reference sequence). V was clipped by 4 bases and J by 0 bases, with 4 bases between them. CDR3 sequence reads: CASSTDSGNTIYF. In DNA, the CDR3 is TGTGCCAGTAGTACTGACTCTGGAAACACCATATATTTT. Supplemented by reference TRBV19 and TRBJ1-3, the full variable domain reads DGGITQSPKYLFRKEGQNVTLSCEQNLNHDAMYWYRQDPGQGLRLIYYSQIVNDFQKGDIAEGYSVSREKKESFPLTVTSAQKNPTAFYLCASSTDSGNTIYFGEGSWLTVV.

The chain links TRBV27 to TRBJ2-3; no reliable D call. V was cut by 4 bases and J by 3 bases, with 14 bases left in between. The V gene's germline CDR1 is MNHEY and CDR2 SMNVEV (reference sequence). The CDR3 sequence is 15 residues long. In DNA form, the CDR3 reads TGTGCCAGCAGTTCGTTCCCTGTTGGAACAGATACGCAGTATTTT. It specifies CASSSFPVGTDTQYF.

V usage is TRBV4-1 and J usage is TRBJ2-3; tentatively, D is TRBD1 or TRBD2 (6 bases each). Trimming took off 4 bases at V and 5 bases at J, with 22 bases between the two ends. The V gene's germline CDR1 is MGHRA and CDR2 YSYEKL. The CDR3 covers 17 residues. The DNA for the CDR3 is TGCGCCAGCAGCCTCAGGGGCGGGGCCCTCGGGGTAGATACGCAGTATTTT. This translates into CASSLRGGALGVDTQYF.

The J gene is TRBJ2-7, the V gene TRBV28; D is unclear. V lost 5 bases to trimming and J lost 4 bases, with 18 bases between them. Germline CDR1 MDHEN, CDR2 SYDVKM. This CDR3 region has 15 residues. CDR3 residues: CASSPLPPATYEQYF. CDR3 DNA: TGTGCCAGCAGTCCTCTCCCGCCCGCAACTTACGAGCAGTACTTC. Variable domain in full (rest from reference TRBV28 and TRBJ2-7): DVKVTQSSRYLVKRTGEKVFLECVQDMDHENMFWYRQDPGLGLRLIYFSYDVKMKEKGDIPEGYSVSREKKERFSLILESASTNQTSMYLCASSPLPPATYEQYFGPGTRLTVT.

The chain recombines TRBV30 with TRBJ1-1; no definite D call. The CDR3 is made up of 12 amino acids. The germline V gene encodes CDR1 GTSNPN and CDR2 SVGIG (reference sequence). V was cut by 7 bases and J by 2 bases, with 11 bases left in between. The CDR3 coding sequence is TGTGCCTCCCAGTTAGTAAACACTGAAGCTTTCTTT. Translating it yields CASQLVNTEAFF.

This chain connects TRBV21-1 to TRBJ2-3; the table's TRBD2 call for D was not verified on the DNA. TRBV21-1 is a pseudogene segment. The CDR3 is 15 amino acids. The CDR3 sequence: CASSKVPGGVDTQYF. In DNA, the CDR3 is TGTGCCAGCAGCAAAGTACCGGGAGGCGTGGATACGCAGTATTTT.